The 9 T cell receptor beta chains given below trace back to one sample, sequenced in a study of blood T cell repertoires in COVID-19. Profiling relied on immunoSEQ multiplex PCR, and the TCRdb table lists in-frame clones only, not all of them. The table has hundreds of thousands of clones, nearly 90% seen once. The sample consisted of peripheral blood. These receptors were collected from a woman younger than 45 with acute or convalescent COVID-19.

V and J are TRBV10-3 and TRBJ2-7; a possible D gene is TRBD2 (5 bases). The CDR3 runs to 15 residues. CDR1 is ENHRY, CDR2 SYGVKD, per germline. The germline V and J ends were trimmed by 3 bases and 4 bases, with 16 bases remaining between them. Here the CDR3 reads CAISDREGNSYEQYF. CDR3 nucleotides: TGTGCCATCAGTGACAGAGAGGGAAATTCTTACGAGCAGTACTTC.

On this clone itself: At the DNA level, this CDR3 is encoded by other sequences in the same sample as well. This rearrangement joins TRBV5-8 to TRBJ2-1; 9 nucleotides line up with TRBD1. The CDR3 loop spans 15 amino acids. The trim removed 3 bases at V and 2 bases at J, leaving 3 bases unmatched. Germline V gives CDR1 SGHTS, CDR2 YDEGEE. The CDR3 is CASSSGQGPYNEQFF. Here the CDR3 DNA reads TGTGCCAGCAGCTCGGGACAGGGACCCTACAATGAGCAGTTCTTC.

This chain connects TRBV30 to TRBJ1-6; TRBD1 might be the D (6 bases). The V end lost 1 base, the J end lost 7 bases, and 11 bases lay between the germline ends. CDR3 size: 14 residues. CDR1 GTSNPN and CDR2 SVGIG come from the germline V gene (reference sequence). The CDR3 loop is CAWSAGQPNSPLHF. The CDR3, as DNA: TGTGCCTGGAGTGCCGGACAGCCAAATTCACCCCTCCACTTT. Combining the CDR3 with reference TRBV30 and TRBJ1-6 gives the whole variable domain SQTIHQWPATLVQPVGSPLSLECTVEGTSNPNLYWYRQAAGRGLQLLFYSVGIGQISSEVPQNLSASRPQDRQFILSSKKLLLSDSGFYLCAWSAGQPNSPLHFGNGTRLTVT.

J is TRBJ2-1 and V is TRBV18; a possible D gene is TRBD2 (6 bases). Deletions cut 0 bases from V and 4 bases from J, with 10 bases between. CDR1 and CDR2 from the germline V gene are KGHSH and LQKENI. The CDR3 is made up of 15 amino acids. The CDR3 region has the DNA TGTGCCAGCTCACCACCCGGGACTCGATACAATGAGCAGTTCTTC. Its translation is CASSPPGTRYNEQFF.

The CDR3 bases are TGTGCCAGCAGACAGAGCAATCAGCCCCAGCATTTT. Amino acid sequence: CASRQSNQPQHF. This chain uses TRBV6-5 with TRBJ1-5; D gene ambiguous. Germline V gene sequence: CDR1 MNHEY, CDR2 SVGAGI. Trimming removed 6 bases at V and 1 base at J, with 4 bases between. There are 12 residues in the CDR3.

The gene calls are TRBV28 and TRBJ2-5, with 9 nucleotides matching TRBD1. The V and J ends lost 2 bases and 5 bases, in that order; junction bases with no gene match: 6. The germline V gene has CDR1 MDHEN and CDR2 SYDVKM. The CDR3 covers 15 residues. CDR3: CASSLGGQGRETQYF. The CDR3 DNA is TGTGCCAGCAGTTTAGGCGGACAGGGGAGGGAGACCCAGTACTTC.

This CDR3 reads CASRMTGNLYNEQFF. DNA of the CDR3: TGTGCCAGCAGAATGACAGGGAACCTTTACAATGAGCAGTTCTTC. The J gene is TRBJ2-1, the V gene TRBV25-1; 7 bases agree with TRBD1. Germline-derived CDR1 and CDR2 are MGHDK and SYGVNS. The junction had 9 bases not matched to a gene; V was cut back by 6 bases and J by 4 bases. This CDR3 has 15 residues.

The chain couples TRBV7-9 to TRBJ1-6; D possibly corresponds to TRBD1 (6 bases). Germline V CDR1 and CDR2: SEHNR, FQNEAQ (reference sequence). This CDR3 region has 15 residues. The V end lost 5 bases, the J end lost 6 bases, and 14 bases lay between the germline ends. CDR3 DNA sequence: TGTGCCAGCAGCCCGCCGGGACACATTAATTCACCCCTCCACTTT. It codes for CASSPPGHINSPLHF.

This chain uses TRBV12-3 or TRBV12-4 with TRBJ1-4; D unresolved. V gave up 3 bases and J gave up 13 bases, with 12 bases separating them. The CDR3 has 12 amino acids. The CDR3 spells CASSFSRVGLFF. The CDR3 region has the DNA TGTGCCAGCAGTTTCAGCCGGGTCGGACTGTTTTTT.